This T cell receptor beta chain derives from a study of CD8 T cells in Susac syndrome. This CDR3 is built from 16 residues. V shed 3 bases and J 2 bases; nucleotides not matched to a gene: 3. Germline loops: CDR1 KGHDR, CDR2 SFDVKD. Random hexamers were used to reverse transcribe the RNA input (0.5 to 1 ug). Amplification of TCR beta CDR3 used immunoSEQ multiplex PCR across 54 Vbeta and 13 Jbeta. TCRdb itself ran the immunoSEQ multiplex PCR reads through MiXCR, one entry per CDR3 protein. The table records around 120,000 distinct CDR3 sequences, less than 95% of them present only once. From blood CD8+ and CD4+ T cells, the TCR beta chain was sequenced.

The TCR sequence derives from a human donor with multiple sclerosis. The chain uses TRBV24-1 and TRBJ2-3; 11 nucleotides agree with TRBD2. Material for sequencing was CD4+ T cells from PBMCs. DNA for the CDR3: TGTGCCACCAGTGATCCACTAGCGGGGGACACAGATACGCAGTATTTT. Its protein is CATSDPLAGDTDTQYF.